Following are 2 T cell receptor beta chains from one sample sequenced in a study of identical twins. TCRdb passed the 5' RACE reads through MiXCR, listing each CDR3 protein once. The sample carries approximately 1.8 million distinct CDR3 sequences, 32% recorded once. The source material was cord blood. All receptors derive from a newborn girl in good health.

CDR3 amino acids: CASSQEGSGELFF. CDR3 nucleotide sequence: TGTGCCAGCAGTCAGGAGGGTTCCGGGGAGCTGTTTTTT. The gene calls are TRBV4-2 and TRBJ2-2, with a possible D match to TRBD2 (6 bases). This CDR3 contains 13 residues. Per germline, CDR1 LGHNA and CDR2 YNFKEQ. With 6 bases removed from V and 6 bases from J, the gap between germline ends came to 11 bases.

This clonotype appeared once. CDR3 nucleotide sequence: TGTGCCAGCAGGGGGACAGCCCACAATGAGCAGTACTTC. Translated, it gives CASRGTAHNEQYF. The chain recombines TRBV27 with TRBJ2-5; TRBD1 agrees at 7 bases. Losses at the gene ends were 6 bases for V and 11 bases for J; bases not matched to a gene: 12. Germline V CDR1 and CDR2: MNHEY, SMNVEV (reference sequence). The CDR3 consists of 13 residues.